These T cell receptor beta chains were read from a single sample in a study of cytomegalovirus exposure and HLA in healthy donors. Sequencing was performed with immunoSEQ multiplex PCR; in TCRdb, only in-frame clones are kept and a portion is missing. The sample includes over 100,000 clones, approximately 70% seen only once; the top ten take roughly 8.4%. The sequencing input was PBMCs. The receptors shown here come from a man aged 25 to 40 in good health and CMV-seropositive. CDR3s leave out the opening cysteine and the closing phenylalanine or tryptophan. The order of the fields is V gene, CDR3 protein.

>TRBV19
ASTLPTTSSYNEQF
>TRBV5-1
ASSLEQGYGYT
>TRBV30
AWKSTGQGLYEQY
>TRBV19
ASSPRWGDADSPLH
>TRBV4-1
ASSQDPGSLYNEQF
>TRBV18
ASSPVQGGSGELF
>TRBV9
ASSVSQGPSYNSPLH
>TRBV27
ASSPKDRTHGAQY
>TRBV27
ASSLAGGQGSPLH
>TRBV7-7
ASSSGRSTDTQY
>TRBV2
ASSLVGGTNEQF
>TRBV28
ASREGQGFYEQY
>TRBV5-1
ASSMPTDSSYEQY
>TRBV14
ASSQAPLGGLAIFNEQF
>TRBV7-2
ASSSIQGLGNSQY
>TRBV5-1
ASSYRVNTEAF
>TRBV5-4
ASSLAGAGGELF
>TRBV15
ATSNLAGGTYNEQF
>TRBV12-5
ASGLGLGNTIY
>TRBV30
AFEGADGELF
>TRBV27
ASSLTAGKSIYGYT
>TRBV13
ASSSRDRTGGNEQY
>TRBV27
ASSPRVGGEKLF
>TRBV29-1
SVGSWAGNTEAF
>TRBV7-3
ASSLTRILGDRGKADEQF
>TRBV27
ASSPSTGFAF
>TRBV27
ASSFGPGTANYGYT
>TRBV5-1
ASSLAETGANGYT
>TRBV25-1
ASSEYGRGGTGELF
>TRBV6-6
ASSYPTGDSVYGYT
>TRBV7-8
ASSLFVGTGWGETQY
>TRBV19
ASSIYSTSNQPQH
>TRBV7-3
ASSTKATGSSEQF
>TRBV11-2
ASSWGGSGVNTEAF
>TRBV30
AWGTGAISGNTIY
>TRBV19
ASSTRRNTEAF
>TRBV4-3
ASSQGLGAAGSFSPLH
>TRBV28
ASSLRRTGGSTEAF
>TRBV28
ASILGGSGNTIY
>TRBV29-1
SLRLAGGELF
>TRBV12-5
ASGLGEGNQPQH
>TRBV29-1
SVGQRTVGSEAF
>TRBV7-6
ASSFQGYGYT
>TRBV4-3
ASSQEAGGTEAF
>TRBV5-1
ASSLLQGNQETQY
>TRBV27
ASSLWTSGTDTQY
>TRBV27
ASRRERTGLNEQY
>TRBV5-1
ASSLVTGGTEAF
>TRBV28
ASSFLYGLRVSNYGYT
>TRBV7-3
ASSEQGLAGGGGDTQY
>TRBV30
AWQGQGNSPLH
>TRBV11-1
ASSLAPPAGGLDTQY
>TRBV28
ASSLLRGLNSNQPQH
>TRBV11-3
ASSHTNWTGGYGETQY
>TRBV5-1
ASRNPSTGGRAF
>TRBV6-1
ASSERRGGEQF
>TRBV7-9
ASSLEPARDYGYT
>TRBV5-4
ASSLPGDRAETQY
>TRBV5-6
ASSLVLAGVGSTDTQY
>TRBV7-2
ASRPGTGARNTEAF